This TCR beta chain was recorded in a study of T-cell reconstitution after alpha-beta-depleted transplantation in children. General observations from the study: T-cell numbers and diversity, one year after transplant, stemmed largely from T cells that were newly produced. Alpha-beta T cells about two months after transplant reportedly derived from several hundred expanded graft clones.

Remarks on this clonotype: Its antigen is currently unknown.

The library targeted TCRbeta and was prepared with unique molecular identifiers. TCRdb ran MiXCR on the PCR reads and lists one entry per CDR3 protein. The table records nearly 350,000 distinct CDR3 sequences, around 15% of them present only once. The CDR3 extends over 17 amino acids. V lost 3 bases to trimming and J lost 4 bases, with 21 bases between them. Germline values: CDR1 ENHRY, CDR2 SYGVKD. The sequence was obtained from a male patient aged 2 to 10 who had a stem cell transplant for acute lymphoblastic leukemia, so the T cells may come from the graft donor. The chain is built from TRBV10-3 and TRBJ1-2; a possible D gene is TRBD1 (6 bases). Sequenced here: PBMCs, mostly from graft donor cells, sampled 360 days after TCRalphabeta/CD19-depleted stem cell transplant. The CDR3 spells CAISDQALDRLFYGYTF. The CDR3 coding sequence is TGTGCCATCAGTGATCAAGCCTTAGACAGGCTATTCTATGGCTACACCTTC.